These T cell receptor beta chains were read from a single sample in a study of blood T cell repertoires in COVID-19. Profiled with immunoSEQ multiplex PCR; TCRdb holds only in-frame clones, not every one. Of around 220,000 clones listed, about four fifths are singletons. Sequenced: peripheral blood. All receptors derive from a woman of 80 years or more with COVID-19, enrolled during active disease. CDR3s include the opening cysteine and the closing phenylalanine or tryptophan. The order of the fields is clone size, J gene, V gene, CDR3 length, D gene, CDR3 DNA, CDR3 protein. D genes are given only for firm matches. Size is omitted from some rows. Given values are once, few, many or a class for expanded clones.

abundance: few; j_gene: TRBJ2-7; v_gene: TRBV5-1; len: 13; d_gene: -; CDR3nt: TGCGCCAGCAGCTTGGCCCAGGGCTTCGAGCAGTACTTC; CDR3aa: CASSLAQGFEQYF
abundance: -; j_gene: TRBJ2-1; v_gene: TRBV11-1; len: 16; d_gene: -; CDR3nt: TGTGCCAGCAGCTTGGTCGCGGGGCTCGCCTACAATGAGCAGTTCTTC; CDR3aa: CASSLVAGLAYNEQFF
abundance: once; j_gene: TRBJ2-7; v_gene: TRBV9; len: 14; d_gene: -; CDR3nt: TGTGCCAGCAGCGTCGGGACACCCACCGGCGAGCAGTACTTC; CDR3aa: CASSVGTPTGEQYF
abundance: -; j_gene: TRBJ1-5; v_gene: TRBV2; len: 14; d_gene: TRBD1; CDR3nt: TGTGCCAGCAGTGGGGAACACAGGGGACAGCCCCAGCATTTT; CDR3aa: CASSGEHRGQPQHF
abundance: many; j_gene: TRBJ1-6; v_gene: TRBV4-1; len: 16; d_gene: -; CDR3nt: TGCGCCAGCAGCCAAGTGCGGGGGTCGTATAATTCACCCCTCCACTTT; CDR3aa: CASSQVRGSYNSPLHF
abundance: -; j_gene: TRBJ1-4; v_gene: TRBV27; len: 18; d_gene: TRBD1; CDR3nt: TGTGCCAGCAGCCTTGGGGGACAGGGCCGTAGGGATAATGAAAAACTGTTTTTT; CDR3aa: CASSLGGQGRRDNEKLFF
abundance: -; j_gene: TRBJ2-5; v_gene: TRBV6-5; len: 13; d_gene: -; CDR3nt: TGTGCCAGCACCCCCCCTGGGGCTGAGACCCAGTACTTC; CDR3aa: CASTPPGAETQYF
abundance: -; j_gene: TRBJ1-2; v_gene: TRBV5-1; len: 13; d_gene: -; CDR3nt: TGCGCCAGCAGCTTGGAAGGAAGAGGAGGCTACACCTTC; CDR3aa: CASSLEGRGGYTF
abundance: once; j_gene: TRBJ2-7; v_gene: TRBV11-3; len: 13; d_gene: -; CDR3nt: TGTGCCAGCAGCCCTAACGCAGGTTTTAGGCAGTACTTC; CDR3aa: CASSPNAGFRQYF
abundance: -; j_gene: TRBJ2-3; v_gene: TRBV6-5; len: 15; d_gene: -; CDR3nt: TGTGCCAGCAGCGACAGGCACCCTAGCACAGATACGCAGTATTTT; CDR3aa: CASSDRHPSTDTQYF
abundance: -; j_gene: TRBJ2-5; v_gene: TRBV3-1/TRBV3-2; len: 15; d_gene: TRBD2; CDR3nt: TGTGCCAGCAGCCAAACCGGGACTAGCGCAAGTCGGCAGTACTTC; CDR3aa: CASSQTGTSASRQYF
abundance: few; j_gene: TRBJ1-2; v_gene: TRBV3-1/TRBV3-2; len: 13; d_gene: -; CDR3nt: TGTGCCAGCAGCCCCTTTGAGAACTATGGCTACACCTTC; CDR3aa: CASSPFENYGYTF
abundance: -; j_gene: TRBJ2-5; v_gene: TRBV28; len: 16; d_gene: -; CDR3nt: TGTGCCAGCAGTTTAGCAGGTCAGGGGAACGAAGAGACCCAGTACTTC; CDR3aa: CASSLAGQGNEETQYF
abundance: -; j_gene: TRBJ2-2; v_gene: TRBV7-2; len: 16; d_gene: TRBD2; CDR3nt: TGTGCCAGCAGCTTGAGCGGGAGCACGAACACCGGGGAGCTGTTTTTT; CDR3aa: CASSLSGSTNTGELFF
abundance: -; j_gene: TRBJ1-4; v_gene: TRBV11-2; len: 12; d_gene: -; CDR3nt: TGTGCCAGCAGCTCCGCAGGGGAAAAACTGTTTTTT; CDR3aa: CASSSAGEKLFF
abundance: once; j_gene: TRBJ2-1; v_gene: TRBV6-5; len: 11; d_gene: -; CDR3nt: TGTGCCAGCAGACAAAGGGGAGAGCAGTTCTTC; CDR3aa: CASRQRGEQFF
abundance: -; j_gene: TRBJ1-1; v_gene: TRBV5-4; len: 16; d_gene: TRBD1; CDR3nt: TGTGCCAGCAGCTTGGCACCGGGACAGGGGTCGCCTGAAGCTTTCTTT; CDR3aa: CASSLAPGQGSPEAFF
abundance: -; j_gene: TRBJ2-2; v_gene: TRBV5-1; len: 16; d_gene: -; CDR3nt: TGCGCCAGCAGCTTGGCCGCAGCGACGAACACCGGGGAGCTGTTTTTT; CDR3aa: CASSLAAATNTGELFF
abundance: -; j_gene: TRBJ2-2; v_gene: TRBV5-6; len: 15; d_gene: -; CDR3nt: TGTGCCAGCAGCTTAAGGCCCCAAGGAGCCGGGGAGCTGTTTTTT; CDR3aa: CASSLRPQGAGELFF
abundance: -; j_gene: TRBJ2-7; v_gene: TRBV9; len: 15; d_gene: TRBD2; CDR3nt: TGTGCCAGCAGCGTGATTGGGACTAGCGGGGACGAGCAGTACTTC; CDR3aa: CASSVIGTSGDEQYF
abundance: -; j_gene: TRBJ2-2; v_gene: TRBV11-2; len: 18; d_gene: TRBD2; CDR3nt: TGTGCCAGCAGCTTTCAGTTTGCTAGCGGGTCGAACACCGGGGAGCTGTTTTTT; CDR3aa: CASSFQFASGSNTGELFF
abundance: -; j_gene: TRBJ2-7; v_gene: TRBV5-1; len: 16; d_gene: TRBD2; CDR3nt: TGCGCCAGCCAAGAGGACAGCGGGGGTCCCTCCTACGAGCAGTACTTC; CDR3aa: CASQEDSGGPSYEQYF
abundance: -; j_gene: TRBJ1-5; v_gene: TRBV6-5; len: 14; d_gene: -; CDR3nt: TGTGCCAGCATTACACAGGGATTCCAGGAGCCCCAGCATTTT; CDR3aa: CASITQGFQEPQHF
abundance: once; j_gene: TRBJ1-2; v_gene: TRBV19; len: 16; d_gene: -; CDR3nt: TGTGCCAGTAGTAGTACTTGGTCGGGTGAGGGGGATGGCTACACCTTC; CDR3aa: CASSSTWSGEGDGYTF
abundance: few; j_gene: TRBJ2-5; v_gene: TRBV2; len: 13; d_gene: -; CDR3nt: TGTGCCAGCAGCGCGGGCTTTAAGGAGACCCAGTACTTC; CDR3aa: CASSAGFKETQYF
abundance: -; j_gene: TRBJ2-7; v_gene: TRBV9; len: 16; d_gene: TRBD2; CDR3nt: TGTGCCAGCAGCCCAGGAGGCGGACTAGCGGCGGGCGAGCAGTACTTC; CDR3aa: CASSPGGGLAAGEQYF
abundance: -; j_gene: TRBJ2-7; v_gene: TRBV7-2; len: 15; d_gene: -; CDR3nt: TGTGCCAGCAGCTTAAGGAGTGGAGAGCCCTACGAGCAGTACTTC; CDR3aa: CASSLRSGEPYEQYF
abundance: -; j_gene: TRBJ2-1; v_gene: TRBV3-1/TRBV3-2; len: 15; d_gene: TRBD2; CDR3nt: TGTGCCAGCAGCCCCCTAGCGGGGGGGTACAATGAGCAGTTCTTC; CDR3aa: CASSPLAGGYNEQFF
abundance: -; j_gene: TRBJ2-2; v_gene: TRBV7-3; len: 14; d_gene: -; CDR3nt: TGTGCCAGCAGCTTGGGACACAACACCGGGGAGCTGTTTTTT; CDR3aa: CASSLGHNTGELFF
abundance: -; j_gene: TRBJ2-5; v_gene: TRBV5-1; len: 14; d_gene: -; CDR3nt: TGCGCCAGCAGCTTGGATCCCCGGCAAGAGACCCAGTACTTC; CDR3aa: CASSLDPRQETQYF
abundance: -; j_gene: TRBJ2-7; v_gene: TRBV7-9; len: 14; d_gene: TRBD2; CDR3nt: TGTGCCAGCAGCTCGACCGGGACTAGGTGGGAGCAGTACTTC; CDR3aa: CASSSTGTRWEQYF